This entry features one TCR beta chain sequence. These data belong to a study of T cell changes during pregnancy in multiple sclerosis. Sequencing was performed with immunoSEQ multiplex PCR; in TCRdb, only in-frame clones are kept and a portion is missing. There are roughly 90,000 clones in the sample; more than 85% occur only once, and around 1.7% lies in the top ten. The CDR3 is 16 amino acids. Germline CDR1 reads KGHSH; CDR2 reads LQKENI. V lost 4 bases and J 0 bases, leaving 12 bases between the germline ends. This chain joins TRBV18 and TRBJ2-2, with D perhaps TRBD1 (6 bases). The sample consisted of peripheral blood, taken in the first trimester of pregnancy. The sequence was collected from a female donor in good health, enrolled as a control in a pregnancy study. The CDR3 region has the DNA TGTGCCAGCTCACGGCCACAGGGAACGAACACCGGGGAGCTGTTTTTT. Its translation is CASSRPQGTNTGELFF.